This T cell receptor (beta chain) was obtained from a study of T cell changes during pregnancy in multiple sclerosis. TCRdb's copy holds only in-frame clones and misses some; the assay was immunoSEQ multiplex PCR. The sample lists 80,000 or so clones, 94% occurring once. The ends lost 0 bases at V and 6 bases at J; junction bases unmatched: 8. Germline V CDR1 and CDR2: SGHRS, YFSETQ. The CDR3 has 16 amino acids. This clonotype was sampled from a female donor in good health, enrolled as a control in a pregnancy study. The sample was peripheral blood, taken in the second trimester of pregnancy. The chain recombines TRBV5-1 with TRBJ2-1; 8 positions match TRBD1. CDR3 in DNA: TGCGCCAGCAGCTTGGTTACAGGGGGTATTTTCAATGAGCAGTTCTTC. It specifies CASSLVTGGIFNEQFF.